The 20 T cell receptor beta chains below were found in one sample sequenced in a study of Ad26.COV2.S vaccination and SARS-CoV-2 variants (TCRdb year 2021). The library was made by the immunoSEQ multiplex PCR assay. Entries here come from immuneACCESS through TCRdb and include only in-frame sequences with V and J called. Some clones fail to appear in such tables; in the studies checked, an unresolved V gene covers under half of the shortfall, and the cause of the remainder is unknown. The sample table records about 400,000 clones; around nine tenths of these occur just once. Under 2% of the sample is in the top ten clones. This specimen's treatment or condition label, per the study, means: around 19 received Ad26.COV2.S at low or high dose, single or two shots; roughly five received placebo; per-sample allocation not given. For vaccine and placebo recipients, repertoires were sequenced using samples collected on day 63 after the first injection.

Sequencing used peripheral blood, obtained in a trial of Ad26.COV2.S vaccine versus placebo. The receptor source for this set is a person between 18 and 65 years old who received the Ad26.COV2.S COVID-19 vaccine or a placebo.

V is TRBV9 and J is TRBJ2-3; D unclear. The CDR3 runs to 15 residues. The germline CDR1 and CDR2 sequences are SGDLS and YYNGEE. Trimming cost V 0 bases and J 2 bases, with 10 bases left between them. This CDR3 reads CASSVEGVLTDTQYF. The CDR3 nucleotides are TGTGCCAGCAGCGTAGAAGGAGTCCTCACAGATACGCAGTATTTT.

The V and J genes are TRBV27 and TRBJ2-1; 8 bases line up with TRBD1. Germline loops: CDR1 MNHEY, CDR2 SMNVEV (reference sequence). CDR3 size: 14 residues. Trimming at V came to 10 bases and at J to 0 bases, leaving 5 bases not matched to a gene. The CDR3 region is CATRTGSSYNEQFF. The CDR3 region has the DNA TGTGCCACCAGGACAGGGAGCTCCTACAATGAGCAGTTCTTC.

The chain couples TRBV12-3 or TRBV12-4 to TRBJ1-6, with D maybe TRBD1 (6 bases). V was trimmed by 10 bases and J by 10 bases, leaving 17 bases between them. The CDR3 runs 13 residues. Here the CDR3 reads CATTGTLGSPLHF. DNA for the CDR3: TGTGCCACTACCGGGACACTAGGATCACCCCTCCACTTT.

This clone was seen only a few times. This chain joins TRBV28 and TRBJ2-5, with 7 nucleotides matching TRBD1. The CDR3 consists of 15 residues. From germline, CDR1 is MDHEN and CDR2 SYDVKM. V trimming: 4 bases; J trimming: 2 bases; junction bases outside the gene matches: 7. The CDR3 sequence is CASSSGTVFQETQYF. CDR3 nucleotide sequence: TGTGCCAGCAGTTCGGGGACAGTATTTCAAGAGACCCAGTACTTC.

This chain links TRBV30 with TRBJ2-7; weak D call: TRBD1 (6 bases). Germline V gene sequence: CDR1 GTSNPN, CDR2 SVGIG (reference sequence). V was trimmed by 2 bases and J by 3 bases, leaving 20 bases between them. This CDR3 contains 16 residues. The CDR3 nucleotides read TGTGCCTGGAGTACCCCCGCCAGGGGCCGAGACTACGAGCAGTACTTC. This encodes CAWSTPARGRDYEQYF.

V and J are TRBV7-3 and TRBJ2-7; D remains ambiguous. The CDR3 loop spans 14 amino acids. Germline V gives CDR1 SGHTA, CDR2 FQGTGA. V lost 1 base and J 5 bases, leaving 12 bases between the germline ends. The DNA of the CDR3 is TGTGCCAGCAGCTTAAGTGGGGTCGGCAACGAGCAGTACTTC. Protein sequence: CASSLSGVGNEQYF. The whole variable domain, remainder taken from reference TRBV7-3 and TRBJ2-7, is GAGVSQTPSNKVTEKGKYVELRCDPISGHTALYWYRQSLGQGPEFLIYFQGTGAADDSGLPNDRFFAVRPEGSVSTLKIQRTERGDSAVYLCASSLSGVGNEQYFGPGTRLTVT.

The genes are TRBV7-8 and TRBJ2-7, with 15 bases fitting TRBD2. V trimming: 5 bases; J trimming: 6 bases; junction bases outside the gene matches: 11. Germline V gene data show CDR1 as SGHVS and CDR2 as FQNEAQ. CDR3 length equals 17 residues. CDR3 nucleotide sequence: TGTGCCAGCAGCCCAGACCTAGGGACTAGCGGGAGGACCGAGCAGTACTTC. This gives the protein CASSPDLGTSGRTEQYF. The full variable domain, in which reference TRBV7-8 and TRBJ2-7 provide the parts outside the CDR3, is GAGVSQSPRYKVAKRGQDVALRCDPISGHVSLFWYQQALGQGPEFLTYFQNEAQLDKSGLPSDRFFAERPEGSVSTLKIQRTQQEDSAVYLCASSPDLGTSGRTEQYFGPGTRLTVT.

The gene calls are TRBV4-3 and TRBJ2-3; 10 nucleotides line up with TRBD1. The CDR3 is 17 amino acids. The ends lost 6 bases at V and 4 bases at J; junction bases unmatched: 13. Germline V lookup: CDR1 LGHNA, CDR2 YSLEER. As DNA, the CDR3 is TGCGCCAGCAGGGGGAGAGGACAGGGGGGCGCCTCAGATACGCAGTATTTT. Amino acid sequence: CASRGRGQGGASDTQYF.

With respect to this clone: Sequence at one end of the junction differs from germline and may be a read error. CDR3 nucleotides: TGTGCCAGCTCCCTCGGGACAGGGAGTTCCTATGGCCACACCTTC. As protein: CASSLGTGSSYGHTF. This sequence joins TRBV18 and TRBJ1-2, with TRBD1 identical over 9 bases. The germline V gene has CDR1 KGHSH and CDR2 LQKENI. The CDR3 sequence is 15 residues long.

CDR3 in DNA: TGTGCCAGCAGCGGGGGCGGGGACCCCCAATCGGGAGCTTTCTTT. Residues: CASSGGGDPQSGAFF. The chain has TRBV9 and TRBJ1-1; D is perhaps TRBD1 (5 bases). Germline-derived CDR1 and CDR2 are SGDLS and YYNGEE. The V end was cut by 3 bases, the J end by 10 bases, with 22 bases between. The CDR3 has 15 amino acids.

This chain links TRBV2 with TRBJ2-7; either TRBD1 or TRBD2 may supply D (5 bases each). The CDR3 loop spans 16 amino acids. CDR1 SNHLY and CDR2 FYNNEI come from the germline V gene. Between the trimmed V and J ends, which lost 4 bases and 1 base, there was a span of 17 bases. CDR3 nucleotide sequence: TGTGCCAGCAGTGTTTCAACGGGGCTGACTTCCTACGAGCAGTACTTC. Its translation: CASSVSTGLTSYEQYF.

V usage is TRBV5-8 and J usage is TRBJ1-1; D might be TRBD1 (5 bases). This CDR3 spans 16 amino acids. Trimming cost V 3 bases and J 1 base, with 16 bases left between them. Germline CDR1 is SGHTS and CDR2 is YDEGEE. The CDR3 nucleotides are TGTGCCAGCAGCTCGCCACGCCGACAGCGGAACACTGAAGCTTTCTTT. Amino acids: CASSSPRRQRNTEAFF. Drawing the rest from reference TRBV5-8 and TRBJ1-1, the complete variable domain is EAGVTQSPTHLIKTRGQQATLRCSPISGHTSVYWYQQALGLGLQFLLWYDEGEERNRGNFPPRFSGRQFPNYSSELNVNALELEDSALYLCASSSPRRQRNTEAFFGQGTRLTVV.

The chain carries TRBV19 and TRBJ1-3, with a tentative D call TRBD1 (5 bases). The germline CDR1 and CDR2 sequences are LNHDA and SQIVND (reference sequence). The V end was cut by 10 bases, the J end by 3 bases, with 16 bases between. The CDR3 runs 14 residues. As DNA, the CDR3 is TGTGCCACAGAGTCCAGGGAATTTGGAAACACCATATATTTT. Translation: CATESREFGNTIYF.

The chain combines TRBV5-6 with TRBJ2-2; possibly TRBD1 or TRBD2 for D (5 bases each). Trimming stripped 2 bases from V and 2 bases from J, with 13 bases between. The CDR3 extends over 16 amino acids. The germline V gene encodes CDR1 SGHDT and CDR2 YYEEEE. The CDR3 here is CASSLTGTPNTGELFF. The CDR3 DNA sequence: TGTGCCAGCAGCTTAACCGGGACCCCAAACACCGGGGAGCTGTTTTTT.

The gene calls are TRBV11-1 and TRBJ1-1; tentative D call: TRBD1 (6 bases). This CDR3 has 15 amino acids. Trimming removed 3 bases from V and 1 base from J, with 12 bases in between. The V gene's germline CDR1 is SGHAT and CDR2 FQDESV (reference sequence). This CDR3 is CASSLGASGNTEAFF. The CDR3 DNA reads TGTGCCAGCAGCTTGGGGGCTTCCGGGAACACTGAAGCTTTCTTT.

The V and J genes are TRBV29-1 and TRBJ2-7, with 7 bases identical to TRBD2. V lost 7 bases, J lost 0 bases, and 15 bases stayed unmatched. This CDR3 is built from 16 residues. Germline lookup yields CDR1 SQVTM and CDR2 ANQGSEA. The CDR3 bases are TGCAGCGCGGAGGGAGGGGAAGGCGGAAGCTCCTACGAGCAGTACTTC. Protein product: CSAEGGEGGSSYEQYF.

This chain joins TRBV5-1 and TRBJ1-2, with D hard to call. The CDR3 length is 12 residues. V gave up 0 bases and J gave up 8 bases, with 8 bases separating them. The germline V gene has CDR1 SGHRS and CDR2 YFSETQ. In nucleotides, the CDR3 is TGCGCCAGCAGCTTGGTTGGCGGAGGCTACACCTTC. Its translation: CASSLVGGGYTF.

V is TRBV9 and J is TRBJ1-6; TRBD1 aligns across 7 bases. Germline V CDR1 and CDR2: SGDLS, YYNGEE. Germline trimming cut 3 bases from V and 7 bases from J; bases unmatched to any gene: 4. This CDR3 region has 14 residues. CDR3 DNA sequence: TGTGCCAGCAGCGGGGGGACAGCGAATTCACCCCTCCACTTT. Encoded protein: CASSGGTANSPLHF. Based on the CDR3 plus reference TRBV9 and TRBJ1-6, the full variable domain is DSGVTQTPKHLITATGQRVTLRCSPRSGDLSVYWYQQSLDQGLQFLIQYYNGEERAKGNILERFSAQQFPDLHSELNLSSLELGDSALYFCASSGGTANSPLHFGNGTRLTVT.

The V gene is TRBV7-2, the J gene TRBJ1-1; D is undetermined. The CDR3 loop spans 13 amino acids. V was shortened by 2 bases and J by 2 bases, with 6 bases between the two germline ends. The germline CDR1 and CDR2 sequences are SGHTA and FQGNSA. As DNA, the CDR3 is TGTGCCAGCAGCTTAATTAGTAACACTGAAGCTTTCTTT. Protein product: CASSLISNTEAFF.

The chain employs TRBV5-1 and TRBJ2-2, with D perhaps matching TRBD1 (5 bases). The V gene lost 0 bases and the J gene lost 4 bases, with 10 bases spanning the gap. Germline V gene data show CDR1 as SGHRS and CDR2 as YFSETQ. The CDR3 spans 15 residues. CDR3 sequence: CASSLEGALTGELFF. The DNA for the CDR3 is TGCGCCAGCAGCTTGGAAGGGGCACTCACCGGGGAGCTGTTTTTT. Full variable domain (rest looked up from reference TRBV5-1 and TRBJ2-2): KAGVTQTPRYLIKTRGQQVTLSCSPISGHRSVSWYQQTPGQGLQFLFEYFSETQRNKGNFPGRFSGRQFSNSRSEMNVSTLELGDSALYLCASSLEGALTGELFFGEGSRLTVL.